The TCR beta chain described here comes from a study of T cells in Graves' hyperthyroidism and ophthalmopathy. This clonotype was detected many times. Its antigen is unidentified. CDR1 SGHVS and CDR2 FQNEAQ come from the germline V gene. CDR3 size: 15 residues. The J segment lost 4 bases and the V segment lost 5 bases, leaving 7 bases of the junction unmatched. Points from the study as a whole: Appearing also in blood were most of the thyroid clonotypes expanded above 0.001.

Template material for amplifying TCR beta CDR3 regions consisted of RNA transcripts. HTBI primers were the set used in a first-round RT-PCR of the TCR CDR3. MiXCR, applied by TCRdb to the multiplex PCR reads, yields one record per CDR3 protein. The sample lists about 400,000 distinct CDR3 sequences, 15% to 19% occurring once. The chain has TRBV7-8 and TRBJ1-2; 10 nucleotides agree with TRBD1. This clonotype was obtained from a woman aged 18-35 years with Graves' hyperthyroidism. Sequenced material: blood. CDR3 amino acids: CASSPRQGASYGYTF. As DNA, the CDR3 is TGTGCCAGCAGCCCTAGACAGGGGGCTTCCTATGGCTACACCTTC.